Listed below are T cell receptor beta chains from one sample, sequenced in a study of blood T cells in healthy people across ages. From the 5' RACE reads, TCRdb called clonotypes with MiXCR, one entry per CDR3 protein. The profile shows around 1,000,000 distinct CDR3 sequences, 35% to 40% of them singletons. The material sequenced was blood. The origin of the receptors is a man younger than 35 in good health. Both conserved end residues are part of each CDR3. The D gene is left open where the match is weak. Some rows have no size entry. The others give once, few or many, or a class for an expanded clone.

clone size	V gene	D gene	J gene	CDR3 protein	CDR3 DNA
many	TRBV20-1	TRBD1	TRBJ2-3	CSARGQGGTDTQYF	TGCAGTGCTAGGGGGCAGGGGGGCACAGATACGCAGTATTTT
.	TRBV21-1	.	TRBJ2-3	CVSSTEAGIILSTDTQYF	TGTGTCAGCAGCACCGAAGCAGGGATCATCCTTAGCACAGATACGCAGTATTTT
few	TRBV6-1	.	TRBJ2-7	CASSLLGQSSYEQYF	TGTGCCAGCAGCCTTCTAGGACAGTCCTCCTACGAGCAGTACTTC
few	TRBV4-2	TRBD1	TRBJ2-7	CASSQEGQGAREQYF	TGTGCCAGCAGCCAAGAAGGACAGGGGGCGCGTGAGCAGTACTTC
.	TRBV6-2/TRBV6-3	TRBD1	TRBJ2-7	CACGDRDHEQYF	TGTGCCTGCGGGGACAGGGACCACGAGCAGTACTTC
.	TRBV6-2/TRBV6-3	TRBD1	TRBJ2-2	CASSRDRPNTGELFF	TGTGCCAGCAGTCGGGACAGGCCGAACACCGGGGAGCTGTTTTTT
few	TRBV6-5	.	TRBJ1-2	CASSYRGRKKRSPDGYTF	TGTGCCAGCAGTTACAGGGGCAGGAAAAAGCGGAGTCCGGATGGCTACACCTTC
.	TRBV6-2/TRBV6-3	TRBD1	TRBJ1-1	CASSASGGGGTEAFF	TGTGCAAGCAGTGCCTCAGGGGGCGGCGGCACTGAAGCTTTCTTT
.	TRBV29-1	.	TRBJ1-2	CSVEEEVLGGYYGYTF	TGCAGCGTTGAAGAGGAAGTTCTGGGGGGCTACTATGGCTACACCTTC
.	TRBV6-2/TRBV6-3	TRBD1	TRBJ2-1	CAVRDSTYNEQFF	TGTGCCGTTCGGGACAGCACCTACAATGAGCAGTTCTTC
few	TRBV12-3/TRBV12-4	.	TRBJ2-3	CASSSLEPDTQYF	TGTGCCAGCAGTTCCCTCGAGCCAGATACGCAGTATTTT
.	TRBV7-2	.	TRBJ2-5	CASSQSGAQIQETQYF	TGTGCCAGCTCCCAGTCCGGGGCCCAGATCCAAGAGACCCAGTACTTC
.	TRBV20-1	.	TRBJ1-2	CSARDPGRVNYGYTF	TGCAGTGCTAGAGATCCAGGCAGGGTAAATTATGGCTACACCTTC
few	TRBV20-1	.	TRBJ1-5	CSARGQVTNQPQHF	TGCAGTGCCCGGGGGCAGGTAACCAATCAGCCCCAGCATTTT
.	TRBV3-1	TRBD1	TRBJ1-1	CASSQVRDRAAAFF	TGTGCCAGCAGCCAAGTCCGGGACAGGGCCGCGGCTTTCTTT
few	TRBV28	.	TRBJ2-1	CASSSSTTAALNEQFF	.
.	TRBV20-1	.	TRBJ1-2	CSAPEQGYGYTF	TGCAGTGCTCCTGAACAGGGCTATGGCTACACCTTC
.	TRBV28	TRBD1	TRBJ2-7	CASSFQGASEQYF	TGTGCCAGCAGTTTCCAGGGGGCGAGCGAGCAGTACTTC
few	TRBV20-1	TRBD2	TRBJ2-1	CSARDRGLAAYNEQFF	TGCAGTGCTAGAGACCGAGGACTAGCAGCCTACAATGAGCAGTTCTTC
few	TRBV10-3	.	TRBJ1-2	CAISESRQVHRRNYGYTF	TGTGCCATCAGTGAGTCAAGGCAGGTCCATAGGCGAAACTATGGCTACACCTTC
few	TRBV7-9	.	TRBJ2-7	CASSLGQSSYNEQYF	TGTGCCAGCAGCTTGGGGCAGTCATCATACAATGAGCAGTACTTC
.	TRBV15	.	TRBJ1-5	CATSRDGGASNQPQHF	TGTGCCACCAGCAGAGATGGGGGGGCGAGCAATCAGCCCCAGCATTTT
.	TRBV12-3/TRBV12-4	.	TRBJ2-3	CASSPKVRADTQYF	TGTGCCAGCAGTCCGAAGGTGAGAGCAGATACGCAGTATTTT
.	TRBV20-1	.	TRBJ1-2	CSARDVQRGGYGYTF	TGCAGTGCTAGAGATGTCCAGAGGGGTGGCTATGGCTACACCTTC
.	TRBV6-2/TRBV6-3	.	TRBJ2-2	CASIKQGIGNLNTGELFF	TGTGCCAGCATTAAACAGGGCATAGGGAATTTGAACACCGGGGAGCTGTTTTTT
few	TRBV7-2	.	TRBJ1-2	CASSQRSVDYGYTF	TGTGCCAGCAGCCAGCGATCGGTAGACTATGGCTACACCTTC
.	TRBV24-1	TRBD1	TRBJ2-5	CATSDTTGRNEQYF	TGTGCCACCAGTGATACGACAGGGCGGAATGAGCAGTACTTC
.	TRBV5-6	.	TRBJ2-7	CASSYRITSYNEQYF	TGTGCCAGCAGCTATCGTATAACATCCTACAATGAGCAGTACTTC
many	TRBV2	.	TRBJ1-5	CASSEQGYDQPQHF	TGTGCCAGCAGTGAACAGGGATACGATCAGCCCCAGCATTTT
few	TRBV20-1	.	TRBJ2-3	CSARTDTDTQYF	TGCAGTGCCAGGACAGACACAGATACGCAGTATTTT
few	TRBV4-3	.	TRBJ2-3	CASSLGRLRGGDTQYF	TGCGCCAGCAGCCTGGGGCGGCTGCGCGGAGGAGATACGCAGTATTTT
few	TRBV7-3	TRBD1	TRBJ1-1	CASSLTGTENTEAFF	TGTGCCAGCAGCCTAACCGGGACAGAGAACACTGAAGCTTTCTTT
.	TRBV3-1	TRBD1	TRBJ2-1	CASSPRDRVYSYNEQFF	TGTGCCAGCAGCCCCCGGGACAGGGTTTACTCCTACAATGAGCAGTTCTTC
.	TRBV12-3/TRBV12-4	.	TRBJ2-5	CASSFGVAQETQYF	TGTGCCAGCAGTTTTGGGGTAGCGCAAGAGACCCAGTACTTC
.	TRBV20-1	TRBD2	TRBJ2-5	CSADPAGGTYNEQYF	TGCAGTGCTGACCCAGCGGGGGGAACCTACAATGAGCAGTACTTC
few	TRBV12-3/TRBV12-4	.	TRBJ1-1	CASRPSTDTEAFF	TGTGCCAGCAGACCCTCGACAGACACTGAAGCTTTCTTT
.	TRBV9	.	TRBJ1-6	CASSVEGYSPLHF	TGTGCCAGCAGCGTAGAAGGTTATTCACCCCTCCACTTT
.	TRBV4-3	.	TRBJ2-3	CASSQELNGADTQYF	TGCGCCAGCAGCCAAGAGCTGAACGGGGCAGATACGCAGTATTTT
few	TRBV20-1	.	TRBJ2-5	CSARDPTHGETQYF	TGCAGTGCTAGAGATCCGACCCACGGGGAGACCCAGTACTTC
.	TRBV5-1	.	TRBJ2-1	CASSSWTAQGEQFF	TGCGCCAGCAGCTCCTGGACTGCCCAGGGAGAGCAGTTCTTC
.	TRBV4-3	.	TRBJ2-3	CASRVQPFTDTQYF	TGCGCCAGCAGGGTACAGCCTTTCACAGATACGCAGTATTTT
.	TRBV6-6	TRBD2	TRBJ2-4	CASTQTGGNIQYF	TGTGCCAGCACTCAAACGGGGGGAAACATTCAGTACTTC
few	TRBV6-1	TRBD1	TRBJ1-5	CASSEAMVGRTGYSNQPQHF	TGTGCCAGCAGTGAAGCAATGGTAGGCAGGACAGGTTATAGCAATCAGCCCCAGCATTTT
.	TRBV6-2/TRBV6-3	.	TRBJ1-2	CAGSYTGGYTF	TGTGCCGGCAGTTACACGGGTGGCTACACCTTC
many	TRBV6-4	.	TRBJ2-5	CASSDSASHEQYF	TGTGCCAGCAGTGACTCGGCTAGCCATGAGCAGTACTTC
few	TRBV11-2	.	TRBJ2-3	CASSPGIGSDTQYF	TGTGCCAGCAGCCCCGGGATTGGGTCGGATACGCAGTATTTT
.	TRBV5-1	TRBD1	TRBJ2-1	CASSLDDRVVVGEQFF	TGCGCCAGCAGCTTGGATGACAGGGTGGTCGTCGGGGAGCAGTTCTTC
few	TRBV11-2	.	TRBJ2-5	CASRQAVNNEQYF	TGTGCCAGCAGACAGGCTGTTAACAATGAGCAGTACTTC
.	TRBV27	.	TRBJ2-4	CASRGDRKTFGNIQYF	TGTGCCAGCAGAGGCGACAGGAAAACTTTTGGAAACATTCAGTACTTC
few	TRBV25-1	TRBD2	TRBJ2-1	CASTEGLAGGYNEQFF	TGTGCCAGCACCGAAGGGCTAGCGGGGGGATACAATGAGCAGTTCTTC
few	TRBV20-1	.	TRBJ2-5	CSASRAADQETQYF	TGCAGTGCTAGCAGAGCGGCCGACCAAGAGACCCAGTACTTC
.	TRBV29-1	.	TRBJ1-1	CSVLQGGSTEAFF	TGCAGCGTCCTACAGGGAGGGAGCACTGAAGCTTTCTTT
few	TRBV11-2	TRBD2	TRBJ2-4	CASSLEASGWSKNIQYF	TGTGCCAGCAGCTTAGAGGCTAGCGGGTGGTCCAAAAACATTCAGTACTTC
few	TRBV29-1	.	TRBJ1-2	CSVEDPGNGYTF	TGCAGCGTTGAAGATCCAGGGAATGGCTACACCTTC
.	TRBV3-1	.	TRBJ2-7	CASSQGRDGDYEQYF	TGTGCCAGCAGCCAAGGACGGGACGGAGACTACGAGCAGTACTTC
few	TRBV29-1	.	TRBJ1-1	CSVDPGWNTEAFF	TGCAGCGTTGATCCGGGGTGGAACACTGAAGCTTTCTTT
few	TRBV12-3/TRBV12-4	.	TRBJ2-1	CASSLPGTVTEQFF	TGTGCCAGCAGTTTGCCAGGGACGGTCACTGAGCAGTTCTTC
.	TRBV6-6	TRBD2	TRBJ2-1	CASSYLAGEHNEQFF	TGTGCCAGCAGCTACCTAGCGGGGGAACACAATGAGCAGTTCTTC
.	TRBV5-1	.	TRBJ1-2	CASSFSVMGGGNGYTF	TGCGCCAGCAGCTTCAGCGTTATGGGGGGTGGAAATGGCTACACCTTC